The 16 T cell receptor beta chains reported below all come from one sample, sequenced in a study of blood T cell repertoires in COVID-19 (TCRdb year 2020). Library preparation used the immunoSEQ multiplex PCR assay. The immuneACCESS repertoire file appears here via TCRdb, limited to in-frame rearrangements. These files lack a portion of the clones; in checked studies, under half of the deficit traces to unresolved V genes, and the cause of the others is not known. This sample has approximately 59,000 clones in its table, and about 85% of those were observed once. Jointly, the top ten make up more than 4.5% of the sample. The sample comprised peripheral blood. The receptors come from a man aged 40-50 years with active COVID-19.

This clone has only a few counts. This sequence joins TRBV19 and TRBJ2-5, with TRBD2 matching 14 bases. The CDR3 is 17 amino acids. Germline V gene lookup returns CDR1 LNHDA and CDR2 SQIVND (reference sequence). The V segment lost 3 bases and the J segment 0 bases; nucleotides outside the gene matches: 3. The CDR3: CASSMVGLAGDQETQYF. Here the CDR3 DNA reads TGTGCCAGTAGTATGGTGGGACTAGCGGGGGACCAAGAGACCCAGTACTTC.

J is TRBJ2-2 and V is TRBV7-2; D perhaps matches TRBD2 (5 bases). The germline V gene has CDR1 SGHTA and CDR2 FQGNSA. CDR3 length: 18 amino acids. V was clipped by 5 bases and J by 1 base, with 20 bases between them. This CDR3 is CASSLQLRESGNTGELFF. The CDR3 region has the DNA TGTGCCAGCAGCCTACAGTTGAGGGAGTCTGGGAACACCGGGGAGCTGTTTTTT.

This chain connects TRBV27 to TRBJ2-3; no definite D call. The V gene lost 8 bases and the J gene lost 0 bases, with 15 bases spanning the gap. This CDR3 has 15 residues. CDR1 is MNHEY and CDR2 is SMNVEV in the germline V gene (reference sequence). CDR3 in DNA: TGTGCCAGCCTCCTCTTCGCGGATAGCACAGATACGCAGTATTTT. Translated, it gives CASLLFADSTDTQYF.

The chain couples TRBV29-1 to TRBJ1-1, with 7 positions matching TRBD1. Trimming took 6 bases from V and 6 from J; bases not matched to a gene: 16. The CDR3 sequence is 15 residues long. Germline V CDR1 and CDR2: SQVTM, ANQGSEA. CDR3 in amino acids: CSVGTDRLGRAEAFF. The CDR3 bases are TGCAGCGTCGGCACGGACAGGCTGGGTAGAGCTGAAGCTTTCTTT.

This clone has just a few counts. This rearrangement joins TRBV19 to TRBJ2-1; 13 nucleotides match TRBD2. This CDR3 is built from 15 residues. With V trimmed by 7 bases and J by 4 bases, 4 bases remained unmatched. CDR1 is LNHDA and CDR2 is SQIVND in the germline V gene (reference sequence). The CDR3 DNA follows: TGTGCCAGTACCTTGGGACTAGCGGGGTACAATGAGCAGTTCTTC. Encoded protein: CASTLGLAGYNEQFF.

With regard to this clone: The same CDR3 can be traced to other DNA sequences in this sample. This chain links TRBV18 with TRBJ1-1, with TRBD1 identical over 8 bases. J was trimmed by 4 bases and V by 3 bases; bases with no gene match: 1. This CDR3 has 13 residues. Looked up from germline, CDR1 is KGHSH and CDR2 is LQKENI. The CDR3 DNA reads as TGTGCCAGCTCACCTGGACAGGGCACTGAAGCTTTCTTT. Translation gives CASSPGQGTEAFF.

The V and J genes are TRBV28 and TRBJ1-6; D not certain. Trimming left V 7 bases short and J 10 bases short, with 14 bases between. The CDR3 contains 13 residues. Germline V gives CDR1 MDHEN, CDR2 SYDVKM. The CDR3 spells CASKPRETSPLHF. The CDR3, as DNA: TGTGCCAGCAAGCCCCGGGAGACCTCACCCCTCCACTTT. Filled out from reference TRBV28 and TRBJ1-6, the complete variable domain reads DVKVTQSSRYLVKRTGEKVFLECVQDMDHENMFWYRQDPGLGLRLIYFSYDVKMKEKGDIPEGYSVSREKKERFSLILESASTNQTSMYLCASKPRETSPLHFGNGTRLTVT.

The chain combines TRBV30 with TRBJ1-5; possible D gene TRBD1, 5 bases. Germline V gene lookup returns CDR1 GTSNPN and CDR2 SVGIG (reference sequence). Trimming removed 0 bases at V and 4 bases at J, with 7 bases between. The CDR3 is 13 residues long. CDR3 residues: CAWSVRGNQPQHF. The CDR3 region has the DNA TGTGCCTGGAGTGTACGGGGGAATCAGCCCCAGCATTTT.

Notes on this clone: Sequence at one end of the junction differs from germline and may be a read error. This chain's CDR3 is CASSLEGGAGYTF. The CDR3 nucleotides read TGCGCCAGCAGTTTGGAAGGGGGAGCGGGCTACACCTTC. The chain joins TRBV5-1 to TRBJ1-2; D may be TRBD1 (6 bases). Germline V gene data show CDR1 as SGHRS and CDR2 as YFSETQ. The CDR3 spans 13 residues.

This chain connects TRBV11-1 to TRBJ2-1; TRBD2 matches at 7 bases. Germline trimming cut 5 bases from V and 7 bases from J; bases unmatched to any gene: 5. The germline gives CDR1 SGHAT, CDR2 FQDESV (reference sequence). The CDR3 has 13 amino acids. This CDR3 is CASSPTGGNEQFF. CDR3 coding DNA: TGTGCCAGCAGCCCCACCGGGGGGAATGAGCAGTTCTTC.

This chain connects TRBV7-9 to TRBJ2-3; no definite D call. Germline assignment: CDR1 SEHNR and CDR2 FQNEAQ (reference sequence). CDR3 length: 15 residues. The germline V and J ends were trimmed by 1 base and 2 bases, with 10 bases remaining between them. The CDR3 nucleotides are TGTGCCAGCAGCTTAGTTGGGCAGCCCACAGATACGCAGTATTTT. It codes for CASSLVGQPTDTQYF. Full variable domain (rest looked up from reference TRBV7-9 and TRBJ2-3): DTGVSQNPRHKITKRGQNVTFRCDPISEHNRLYWYRQTLGQGPEFLTYFQNEAQLEKSRLLSDRFSAERPKGSFSTLEIQRTEQGDSAMYLCASSLVGQPTDTQYFGPGTRLTVL.

The genes are TRBV7-6 and TRBJ2-7, with 9 bases fitting TRBD1. Germline V CDR1 and CDR2: SGHVS, FNYEAQ. CDR3 size: 15 residues. J lost 4 bases, V lost 0 bases, and 4 bases had no gene match. The CDR3 spells CASSLAETGGYEQYF. For the CDR3, the DNA is TGTGCCAGCAGCTTAGCCGAGACAGGGGGTTACGAGCAGTACTTC.

The CDR3 DNA is TGTGCCAGTAGTGTTACCGGGACTTACTCCTACGAGCAGTACTTC. Its protein is CASSVTGTYSYEQYF. J is TRBJ2-7 and V is TRBV19; the D gene is possibly TRBD2 (6 bases). With 5 bases removed from V and 0 bases from J, the gap between germline ends came to 14 bases. This CDR3 has 15 residues. CDR1 and CDR2 (germline): LNHDA, SQIVND (reference sequence).

This clone has more than one count but fewer than ten. V usage is TRBV18 and J usage is TRBJ1-5; D is unresolved. Trimming pared 4 bases from V and 3 bases from J, leaving 16 bases between. The germline V gene has CDR1 KGHSH and CDR2 LQKENI. There are 16 residues in the CDR3. The DNA for the CDR3 is TGTGCCAGCTCACGAGGGAAGAGACCCGCCAATCAGCCCCAGCATTTT. Its translation: CASSRGKRPANQPQHF.

The chain joins TRBV30 to TRBJ2-3; 9 bases align to TRBD2. This CDR3 has 16 residues. Losses at the gene ends were 3 bases for V and 0 bases for J; bases not matched to a gene: 7. Germline-derived CDR1 and CDR2 are GTSNPN and SVGIG (reference sequence). Here the CDR3 reads CAWRLLAGPSTDTQYF. DNA for the CDR3: TGTGCCTGGAGGCTGCTAGCGGGGCCTAGCACAGATACGCAGTATTTT.

The rearrangement joins TRBV5-1 to TRBJ2-1, with 7 bases that match TRBD1. This CDR3 has 15 amino acids. Per the germline V gene, CDR1 is SGHRS and CDR2 is YFSETQ. Losses at the gene ends were 3 bases for V and 6 bases for J; bases not matched to a gene: 9. CDR3 nucleotides: TGCGCCAGCAGCTCTCGGGACAGATCTCTCAATGAGCAGTTCTTC. It yields the protein CASSSRDRSLNEQFF.